A single sample gave rise to the 22 T cell receptor beta chains below, sequenced in a study of beta chain features in type 1 diabetes. Study results and limitations: Researchers report that Type 1 diabetes patients had moderately but significantly shorter TCRB CDR3s across all four CD4+ subsets.

These receptors lack a known antigen. As every portion of the isolated RNA was reverse transcribed, the sequencing read expressed TCRB transcripts. Clones were sequenced by immunoSEQ multiplex PCR, and TCRdb holds only the in-frame ones, with some missing. The table records approximately 27,000 clones, approximately 53% of them present only once. The sample consisted of stem cell memory CD4+ T cells from blood. The origin of the receptors is a man between 25 and 39 years old with type 1 diabetes.

The rearrangement joins TRBV30 to TRBJ1-2; TRBD1 agrees at 10 bases. The CDR3 sequence is 15 residues long. CDR1 is GTSNPN, CDR2 SVGIG, per germline (reference sequence). Germline trimming cut 2 bases from V and 3 bases from J; bases unmatched to any gene: 6. The CDR3 coding sequence is TGTGCCTGGAGTACCCCCGGGACAGGGGACTATGGCTACACCTTC. The encoded protein is CAWSTPGTGDYGYTF. Based on the CDR3 plus reference TRBV30 and TRBJ1-2, the full variable domain is SQTIHQWPATLVQPVGSPLSLECTVEGTSNPNLYWYRQAAGRGLQLLFYSVGIGQISSEVPQNLSASRPQDRQFILSSKKLLLSDSGFYLCAWSTPGTGDYGYTFGSGTRLTVV.

The V and J genes are TRBV29-1 and TRBJ1-2; tentatively, D is TRBD1 (6 bases). From germline, CDR1 is SQVTM and CDR2 ANQGSEA. The CDR3 is made up of 14 amino acids. Trimming took off 2 bases at V and 2 bases at J, with 12 bases between the two ends. DNA for the CDR3: TGCAGCGTTGAAACGGGGCAGGGGAACTATGGCTACACCTTC. Protein: CSVETGQGNYGYTF.

This clone was counted a few times. CDR3 nucleotides: TGTGCCAGCAGCCAATCTAGCTCTTCCATTCAGTACTTC. As protein: CASSQSSSSIQYF. This chain connects TRBV14 to TRBJ2-4, with D possibly being TRBD2 (5 bases). The CDR3 has 13 amino acids. The germline CDR1 and CDR2 sequences are SGHDN and FVKESK. Trimming cost V 2 bases and J 9 bases, with 11 bases left between them. The whole variable domain, filled in from reference TRBV14 and TRBJ2-4, reads EAGVTQFPSHSVIEKGQTVTLRCDPISGHDNLYWYRRVMGKEIKFLLHFVKESKQDESGMPNNRFLAERTGGTYSTLKVQPAELEDSGVYFCASSQSSSSIQYFGAGTRLSVL.

This clone was seen more than once but under ten times. The rearrangement uses TRBV29-1 and TRBJ2-5, with 7 bases lining up with TRBD2. Germline V gene lookup returns CDR1 SQVTM and CDR2 ANQGSEA. Germline trimming cut 4 bases from V and 4 bases from J; bases unmatched to any gene: 6. The length of the CDR3 is 13 residues. DNA of the CDR3: TGCAGCGTTGGAGCAGGGAGGGGAGAGACCCAGTACTTC. The encoded protein is CSVGAGRGETQYF.

This chain links TRBV9 with TRBJ1-2; D possibly corresponds to TRBD1 (6 bases). The CDR3 extends over 15 amino acids. CDR1 is SGDLS and CDR2 is YYNGEE in the germline V gene. Deletions cut 4 bases from V and 0 bases from J, with 13 bases between. The CDR3 DNA reads TGTGCCAGCAGCCCCACAGGGCAAGCTAACTATGGCTACACCTTC. This gives the protein CASSPTGQANYGYTF.

The CDR3 DNA sequence: TGTGCCTGGAGTAAAGTTTGGACAGGCCTGAGCTCTGGGGCCAACGTCCTGACTTTC. Translated, it gives CAWSKVWTGLSSGANVLTF. The genes are TRBV30 and TRBJ2-6; TRBD1 matches 7 bases. Germline V gene data show CDR1 as GTSNPN and CDR2 as SVGIG (reference sequence). The CDR3 extends over 19 amino acids. The V gene end was trimmed by 2 bases and the J gene end by 0 bases; junction bases not matched to a gene: 13.

V is TRBV5-1 and J is TRBJ1-3; the D gene is possibly TRBD1 (5 bases). Germline lookup yields CDR1 SGHRS and CDR2 YFSETQ. The V end was cut by 0 bases, the J end by 1 base, with 17 bases between. The CDR3 length is 18 residues. CDR3 sequence: CASSLGPTGTQSGNTIYF. Written as DNA, the CDR3 is TGCGCCAGCAGCTTGGGCCCGACCGGGACTCAATCTGGAAACACCATATATTTT.

V gene TRBV7-2 combines with J gene TRBJ1-2; D is perhaps TRBD1 (6 bases). Germline V gene sequence: CDR1 SGHTA, CDR2 FQGNSA. The CDR3 is 15 residues long. With 6 bases removed from V and 2 bases from J, the gap between germline ends came to 16 bases. CDR3 sequence reads: CASRKPGEGNYGYTF. The CDR3 DNA is TGTGCCAGCAGAAAACCAGGGGAAGGAAACTATGGCTACACCTTC. The full variable domain, its missing parts supplied by reference TRBV7-2 and TRBJ1-2, is GAGVSQSPSNKVTEKGKDVELRCDPISGHTALYWYRQSLGQGLEFLIYFQGNSAPDKSGLPSDRFSAERTGGSVSTLTIQRTQQEDSAVYLCASRKPGEGNYGYTFGSGTRLTVV.

The chain links TRBV5-6 to TRBJ2-1; 7 positions agree with TRBD2. V dropped 4 bases and J dropped 7; count of bases not matched to a gene: 8. CDR1 is SGHDT and CDR2 is YYEEEE in the germline V gene. This CDR3 comprises 14 residues. The CDR3 nucleotides are TGTGCCAGCAGCCCCGGGACTACCTGGAATGAGCAGTTCTTC. Its protein product is CASSPGTTWNEQFF.

The gene calls are TRBV9 and TRBJ2-5, with 7 bases that match TRBD1. Looked up from germline, CDR1 is SGDLS and CDR2 is YYNGEE. The CDR3 contains 14 residues. V dropped 4 bases and J dropped 5; count of bases not matched to a gene: 8. The CDR3 here is CASSPQTGWETQYF. In nucleotides, the CDR3 is TGTGCCAGCAGCCCTCAGACAGGGTGGGAGACCCAGTACTTC.

This chain connects TRBV5-5 to TRBJ2-5; 9 bases match TRBD1. CDR3 size: 18 residues. V shed 1 base and J 5 bases; nucleotides not matched to a gene: 15. Germline assignment: CDR1 SGHKS and CDR2 YYEKEE (reference sequence). CDR3: CASSLSAGTGRLLETQYF. Here the CDR3 DNA reads TGTGCCAGCAGCTTGTCCGCCGGGACAGGGAGGTTGTTGGAGACCCAGTACTTC.

The genes are TRBV12-5 and TRBJ2-3, with TRBD1 as a possible D gene (5 bases). Germline lookup yields CDR1 LGHNT and CDR2 FRNRAP. Trimming cost V 1 base and J 1 base, with 12 bases left between them. The CDR3 covers 16 residues. The CDR3 coding sequence is TGTGCTAGTGGTTTGGATCCAGGGTGGGGCACAGATACGCAGTATTTT. Translation gives CASGLDPGWGTDTQYF.

This chain links TRBV5-1 with TRBJ1-2, with D possibly matching TRBD1 (5 bases). Deletions cut 4 bases from V and 5 bases from J, with 12 bases between. The germline V gene has CDR1 SGHRS and CDR2 YFSETQ. CDR3 length: 13 residues. The DNA for the CDR3 is TGCGCCAGCAGCCCGACAGAAGTATATGGCTACACCTTC. It codes for CASSPTEVYGYTF.

The V gene is TRBV4-1, the J gene TRBJ2-3; possibly TRBD2 for D (7 bases). V lost 1 base, J lost 1 base, and 15 bases lay in between. Germline V gene lookup returns CDR1 MGHRA and CDR2 YSYEKL. CDR3 length equals 17 residues. The DNA for the CDR3 is TGCGCCAGCAGCCAAGGAGGGGGGGCGGGACGCACAGATACGCAGTATTTT. Residues: CASSQGGGAGRTDTQYF.

Points on this clone: This sample also contains other DNA sequences that code for the same CDR3. The chain recombines TRBV5-1 with TRBJ2-5; D might be TRBD1 (7 bases). Germline CDR1 is SGHRS and CDR2 is YFSETQ. The CDR3 consists of 15 residues. V lost 0 bases to trimming and J lost 2 bases, with 11 bases between them. The CDR3 sequence: CASSLGQGGQETQYF. CDR3 DNA sequence: TGCGCCAGCAGCTTGGGTCAGGGGGGTCAAGAGACCCAGTACTTC.

In this sample, this clone turned up a few times. The rearrangement uses TRBV29-1 and TRBJ2-3, with D perhaps TRBD2 (6 bases). The CDR3 consists of 15 residues. Germline lookup yields CDR1 SQVTM and CDR2 ANQGSEA. The V end lost 5 bases, the J end lost 0 bases, and 15 bases lay between the germline ends. CDR3 DNA: TGCAGCGTTCCCAAGCGTGGGACTAGCACAGATACGCAGTATTTT. As protein: CSVPKRGTSTDTQYF.

The CDR3 region is CASSSGTSGGAIDTQYF. DNA for the CDR3: TGCGCCAGCAGCTCCGGGACTAGCGGGGGGGCCATAGATACGCAGTATTTT. V gene TRBV5-1 combines with J gene TRBJ2-3; TRBD2 aligns across 16 bases. Unmatched junction bases numbered 6, after V lost 3 bases and J lost 5 bases. The CDR3 spans 17 residues. The germline V gene encodes CDR1 SGHRS and CDR2 YFSETQ. Complete variable domain (other parts from reference TRBV5-1 and TRBJ2-3): KAGVTQTPRYLIKTRGQQVTLSCSPISGHRSVSWYQQTPGQGLQFLFEYFSETQRNKGNFPGRFSGRQFSNSRSEMNVSTLELGDSALYLCASSSGTSGGAIDTQYFGPGTRLTVL.

This rearrangement joins TRBV28 to TRBJ2-7; maybe TRBD2 (5 bases). Germline CDR1 MDHEN, CDR2 SYDVKM. CDR3 size: 15 residues. V lost 6 bases and J lost 9, with 24 bases in between. CDR3 coding DNA: TGTGCCAGCAGCCCCCGAGCGGCCCCCCTTGTCGGGCAGTACTTC. It codes for CASSPRAAPLVGQYF.

In DNA, the CDR3 is TGTGCCATCAGTGAGTCCGGGGAAGGCAATGAGCAGTTCTTC. Protein product: CAISESGEGNEQFF. V is TRBV10-3 and J is TRBJ2-1; TRBD2 is a possible D gene (5 bases). The germline V gene has CDR1 ENHRY and CDR2 SYGVKD. V gave up 0 bases and J gave up 6 bases, with 9 bases separating them. The CDR3 has 14 residues.

The rearrangement uses TRBV5-1 and TRBJ2-7; TRBD1 is a possible D gene (5 bases). V was cut by 3 bases and J by 6 bases, with 10 bases left in between. The CDR3 runs 12 residues. From germline, CDR1 is SGHRS and CDR2 YFSETQ. DNA for the CDR3: TGCGCCAGCAGCTGGGCGGACACCGAGCAGTACTTC. Translating gives CASSWADTEQYF.

V gene TRBV20-1 combines with J gene TRBJ2-5; TRBD2 might be the D (6 bases). Trimming left V 5 bases short and J 4 bases short, with 8 bases between. Germline CDR1 DFQATT, CDR2 SNEGSKA (reference sequence). The CDR3 sequence is 11 residues long. The CDR3 bases are TGCAGTGCTCAAGCGGGAGAGACCCAGTACTTC. Translated: CSAQAGETQYF.

This clone appeared a few times. The chain recombines TRBV5-1 with TRBJ2-1; 9 bases map to TRBD2. The germline V gene has CDR1 SGHRS and CDR2 YFSETQ. The CDR3 runs to 17 residues. V was clipped by 0 bases and J by 5 bases; unmatched bases: 9. The DNA of the CDR3 is TGCGCCAGCAGCTTGGCCTGGCGGGAGGGCCAGGACAATGAGCAGTTCTTC. Amino acid sequence: CASSLAWREGQDNEQFF.